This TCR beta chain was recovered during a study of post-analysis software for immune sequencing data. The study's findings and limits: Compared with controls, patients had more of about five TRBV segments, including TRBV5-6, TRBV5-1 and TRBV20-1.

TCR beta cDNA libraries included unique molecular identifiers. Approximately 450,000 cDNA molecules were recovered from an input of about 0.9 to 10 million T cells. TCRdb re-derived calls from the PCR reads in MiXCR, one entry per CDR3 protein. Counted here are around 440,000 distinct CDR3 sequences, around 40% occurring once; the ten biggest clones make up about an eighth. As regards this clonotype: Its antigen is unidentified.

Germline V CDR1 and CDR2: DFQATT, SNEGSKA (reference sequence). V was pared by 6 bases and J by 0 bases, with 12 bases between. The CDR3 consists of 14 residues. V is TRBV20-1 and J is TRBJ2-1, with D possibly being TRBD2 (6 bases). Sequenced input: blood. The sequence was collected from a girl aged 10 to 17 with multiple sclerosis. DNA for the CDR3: TGCAGTGCGACCGGGAGTACCTCCTACAATGAGCAGTTCTTC. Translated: CSATGSTSYNEQFF.